Below are 9 T cell receptor beta chains sequenced from a single sample in a study of shared clonotypes between healthy human individuals. Naive-designated CD8 cells lacked CD45RO, were positively enriched for CCR7, and omitted terminally differentiated effector memory CD45RA+ cells. The table came from immunoSEQ multiplex PCR; TCRdb's copy has only in-frame clones and leaves some out. The sample shows 1.5 million to 2.5 million clones, less than 95% of them seen only once. The sequenced material came from naive CD8+ T cells sorted from blood. Receptors were obtained from a man between 18 and 29 years old in good health.

A remark on this clone: Other nucleotide sequences from this sample produce the same CDR3. For the CDR3, the DNA is TGCGCCAGCAGCCAAGTAAGGTCCTACGAGCAGTACTTC. Protein: CASSQVRSYEQYF. V is TRBV4-1 and J is TRBJ2-7; D call uncertain. Trimming removed 1 base at V and 1 base at J, with 5 bases between. The CDR3 is 13 residues long. Germline V lookup: CDR1 MGHRA, CDR2 YSYEKL.

The rearrangement uses TRBV6-6 and TRBJ2-7; D possibly corresponds to TRBD2 (5 bases). From germline, CDR1 is MNHNY and CDR2 SVGAGI (reference sequence). The CDR3 is 15 residues long. Trimming took 0 bases from V and 0 from J, leaving 9 bases between them. The CDR3 DNA sequence: TGTGCCAGCAGTTACTCGAACCGGGACTCCTACGAGCAGTACTTC. Its translation is CASSYSNRDSYEQYF.

V is TRBV27 and J is TRBJ2-3; D gene uncertain. V was shortened by 2 bases and J by 4 bases, with 4 bases between the two germline ends. CDR1 is MNHEY and CDR2 is SMNVEV in the germline V gene (reference sequence). CDR3 size: 12 residues. CDR3 in amino acids: CASSLTPDTQYF. CDR3 coding DNA: TGTGCCAGCAGTTTAACCCCAGATACGCAGTATTTT.

This chain uses TRBV29-1 with TRBJ2-2; no firm D call. V dropped 7 bases and J dropped 5 bases, with 8 bases sitting between them. The CDR3 is made up of 11 amino acids. Germline V gives CDR1 SQVTM, CDR2 ANQGSEA. The DNA of the CDR3 is TGCAGCGCGGCCTGGACCGGGGAGCTGTTTTTT. Translated: CSAAWTGELFF.

This clone came up once. The J gene is TRBJ2-7, the V gene TRBV27; a possible D gene is TRBD1 (6 bases). CDR1 is MNHEY, CDR2 SMNVEV, per germline (reference sequence). The length of the CDR3 is 14 residues. Trimming cost V 5 bases and J 6 bases, with 17 bases left between them. CDR3 loop: CASSPGLQGSEQYF. DNA for the CDR3: TGTGCCAGCAGTCCAGGGTTACAGGGTTCCGAGCAGTACTTC.

Remarks on this clone: Additional DNA sequences in this sample encode the identical CDR3. The CDR3 DNA sequence: TGTGCCAGCAGTTTAACAGATAGCAATCAGCCCCAGCATTTT. Translating gives CASSLTDSNQPQHF. The rearrangement joins TRBV28 to TRBJ1-5, with D hard to call. CDR3 size: 14 residues. CDR1 and CDR2 from the germline V gene are MDHEN and SYDVKM. Trimming cost V 2 bases and J 0 bases, with 5 bases left between them.

V and J are TRBV18 and TRBJ2-2; D not certain. V was cut by 6 bases and J by 5 bases, with 13 bases left in between. Germline-derived CDR1 and CDR2 are KGHSH and LQKENI. This CDR3 has 14 residues. The CDR3 region has the DNA TGTGCCAGCTCGCCGGGCGCCGGGACCGGGGAGCTGTTTTTT. Translated: CASSPGAGTGELFF.

The rearrangement uses TRBV11-2 and TRBJ2-1; 8 bases agree with TRBD1. The CDR3 has 18 residues. V trimming: 0 bases; J trimming: 0 bases; junction bases outside the gene matches: 7. Looked up from germline, CDR1 is SGHAT and CDR2 is FQNNGV. The CDR3 DNA follows: TGTGCCAGCAGCTTAGATCGGGGACAGGTGAGCTCCTACAATGAGCAGTTCTTC. Its translation is CASSLDRGQVSSYNEQFF.

The chain employs TRBV7-9 and TRBJ2-7, with D perhaps TRBD1 or TRBD2 (5 bases each). The CDR3 spans 12 residues. In germline, CDR1 is SEHNR, CDR2 FQNEAQ (reference sequence). V was trimmed by 10 bases and J by 7 bases, leaving 17 bases between them. The CDR3 DNA reads TGTGCCACCTCCCTCGATGAGGGGGAGCAGTACTTC. It specifies CATSLDEGEQYF.